The following is a T cell receptor beta chain sequence with its context. Its cognate antigen is unknown. Germline and junction disagree at one end, which may indicate a read error. These data originate in a study of tumor and adjacent non-tumor tissue in lung cancer. Three rounds of nested PCR, following a modified ARM-PCR protocol, produced the TCRbeta library. TCRdb independently ran MiXCR on the multiplex PCR reads; one entry per CDR3 protein. The sample gives tens of thousands of distinct CDR3 sequences, 55% to 75% of which show up once; 20% to 25% is in the top ten. Notes on the study in general: Tumor tissue had significantly higher TCR diversity than normal lung.

RNA was extracted from bulk tissue without any cell sorting. The receptor's source is a man in his fifties or sixties with non-small cell lung cancer. Material: lung tumor tissue.

CDR3 residues: CANSAWTPNSPPHF. In nucleotides, the CDR3 is TGTGCCAACAGTGCGTGGACACCCAATTCACCCCCCCACTTT. The chain is built from TRBV6-1 and TRBJ1-6, with D perhaps TRBD1 (5 bases). From germline, CDR1 is MNHNS and CDR2 SASEGT. The CDR3 sequence is 14 residues long.